The rows below give T cell receptor beta chains drawn from one sample of a study of glioma-infiltrating T cells. One entry per CDR3 protein results from TCRdb running MiXCR on the multiplex PCR reads. The sample lists 150,000 to 200,000 distinct CDR3 sequences, approximately 40% occurring once. The material sequenced was glioma tissue, nonneoplastic brain tissue, or PBMCs (not recorded which). The source of these receptors is a human donor with low-grade glioma or glioblastoma, undergoing nonglioma brain surgery, or in good health (not recorded which). Each CDR3 is given with its conserved first and last residue. A D gene is named only where the DNA matches it firmly. Clone size is not always given. Where it is, it says once, few, many or a class for expanded clones.

clone size,D gene,J gene,V gene,CDR3 DNA,CDR3 protein
-,TRBD2,TRBJ2-1,TRBV7-6,TGTGCCAGCAGCGGACTAGCGGGAGGGGATGAGCAGTTCTTC,CASSGLAGGDEQFF
few,TRBD1,TRBJ2-7,TRBV18,TGTGCCAGCTCACCCGGGACAGGGGTATACGAGCAGTACTTC,CASSPGTGVYEQYF
-,-,TRBJ2-5,TRBV5-6,TGTGCCAGCAGCTCGTTTTTTATGGGGCGGCAAGAGACCCAGTACTTC,CASSSFFMGRQETQYF
-,TRBD2,TRBJ2-4,TRBV6-1,TGTGCCAGCACCAAACCCCGGACTAGTAGGGAGATTCAGTACTTC,CASTKPRTSREIQYF
many,TRBD2,TRBJ2-7,TRBV5-4,TGTGCCAGCAGCCCACGGACTAGCGACTCCTACGAGCAGTACTTC,CASSPRTSDSYEQYF
few,-,TRBJ2-1,TRBV18,TGTGCCAGCTCACAGCGGACAGACTTGCAGTTCTTC,CASSQRTDLQFF
many,-,TRBJ2-1,TRBV6-1,TGTGCCAGCAAGGGGACGGTTTCCTACAATGAGCAGTTCTTC,CASKGTVSYNEQFF
-,-,TRBJ2-1,TRBV2,TGTGCCAGCAGTGAATCCCTCCTGCAAACTTTCAATGAGCAGTTCTTC,CASSESLLQTFNEQFF
many,TRBD1,TRBJ1-5,TRBV20-1,TGCAGTGCTCACAGGGGGCGTCTGGATCAGCCCCAGCATTTT,CSAHRGRLDQPQHF
many,TRBD1,TRBJ2-1,TRBV2,TGTGCCAGCAGTGAAGACGGACAGGGCAATGAGCAGTTCTTC,CASSEDGQGNEQFF
few,TRBD2,TRBJ2-7,TRBV27,TGTGCCAGCAGTTCCTCTCCGGATGTTTGGGGGACTAGCGGGAGGGTGGTCCACGAGCAGTACTTC,CASSSSPDVWGTSGRVVHEQYF
many,-,TRBJ2-3,TRBV28,TGTGCCAGCAGCCCGCCCGCGACAGATACGCAGTATTTT,CASSPPATDTQYF
few,-,TRBJ2-5,TRBV4-1,TGCGCCAGCAGCCAAGCGGCGGACCAAGAGACCCAGTACTTC,CASSQAADQETQYF
-,-,TRBJ1-1,TRBV29-1,TGCAGCGTGCGTAGGACGGTGAACACTGAAGCTTTCTTT,CSVRRTVNTEAFF
many,TRBD2,TRBJ2-1,TRBV7-9,TGTGCCAGCAGCTTGGCGGGACTAACCAATGAGCAGTTCTTC,CASSLAGLTNEQFF
-,-,TRBJ2-6,TRBV28,TGTGCCAGCAGCGCCGCTCCCTCTGGGGCCAACGTCCTGACTTTC,CASSAAPSGANVLTF
many,-,TRBJ1-6,TRBV6-1,TGTGCCAGCAGTGACAGGGGTCATTCACCCCTCCACTTT,CASSDRGHSPLHF
once,TRBD1,TRBJ1-5,TRBV7-9,TGTACCAGCAGCTCTCGCCGGGACAGGGGACAGCCCCAGCATTTT,CTSSSRRDRGQPQHF
few,TRBD1,TRBJ2-3,TRBV4-1,TGCGCCAGCAGCCCCACAGGGGTTCCAGATACGCAGTATTTT,CASSPTGVPDTQYF
-,-,TRBJ1-1,TRBV12-5,TGTGCTAGTGGTTTGGGGAGGCGCACTGAAGCTTTCTTT,CASGLGRRTEAFF
many,TRBD1,TRBJ2-7,TRBV6-1,TGTGCCAGCAGTTCCCACGGACAGGCTAGCTCCTACGAGCAGTACTTC,CASSSHGQASSYEQYF
-,-,TRBJ2-7,TRBV20-1,TGCAGGGTTGAACAAACAGGGTCCATTTCCGAGCAGTACTTC,CRVEQTGSISEQYF
-,-,TRBJ2-5,TRBV19,TGTGCCAGTCGTATAGACCCGGGAGTTGCCAACCAGTACTTC,CASRIDPGVANQYF
-,TRBD1,TRBJ2-7,TRBV7-2,TGTGCCAGCAGCTTAGCACCGGCACAGGGGTACGAGCAGTACTTC,CASSLAPAQGYEQYF
many,-,TRBJ2-5,TRBV7-8,TGTGCCAGCAGCTTCGGTAGCGAGGAGACCCAGTACTTC,CASSFGSEETQYF
-,TRBD1,TRBJ2-1,TRBV6-1,TGTGCCAGCAGTAGACAGGGGGGGAACTACGAGCAGTTCTTC,CASSRQGGNYEQFF
many,-,TRBJ1-1,TRBV20-1,TGCAGTGCTAGAGATCTGCCAGGACCGAACACTGAAGCTTTCTTT,CSARDLPGPNTEAFF
-,-,TRBJ2-5,TRBV19,TGTGCCAGTAGTATCCATCGCGGACAGCAAGAGACCCAGTACTTC,CASSIHRGQQETQYF
-,-,TRBJ1-1,TRBV3-1,TGTGCCAGCAGCCCTCTTGACCGGGAGGGTGAAGCTTTCTTT,CASSPLDREGEAFF
many,-,TRBJ1-1,TRBV4-1,TGCGCCAGCAGCGGGACCGGGCTTGAAGCTTTCTTT,CASSGTGLEAFF
-,-,TRBJ2-7,TRBV19,TGTGCCAGTAGTACCGGGACTTATAACTACGAGCAGTACTTC,CASSTGTYNYEQYF
-,-,TRBJ2-7,TRBV18,TGTGCCAGCTCACCATGGAAGGAGTCCTACGAGCAGTACTTC,CASSPWKESYEQYF
-,-,TRBJ2-1,TRBV10-3,TGTGCCATCAGTGGCGTGGGCACAACCTACAATGAGCAGTTCTTC,CAISGVGTTYNEQFF
many,-,TRBJ1-5,TRBV7-9,TGTGCCAGCAGCTTATTGAATCAGCCCCAGCATTTT,CASSLLNQPQHF
many,-,TRBJ2-3,TRBV9,TGTGCCAGCAGCGCAGAGGGAGATACGCAGTATTTT,CASSAEGDTQYF
-,TRBD2,TRBJ2-2,TRBV2,TGTGCCAGCAGCTTAGGCGTAGCGGGAAACACCGGGGAGCTGTTTTTT,CASSLGVAGNTGELFF
few,-,TRBJ2-2,TRBV14,TGTGCCAGCACCCAAGGACACCCTCTAAGGGAGCTGTTTTTT,CASTQGHPLRELFF
-,TRBD1,TRBJ1-1,TRBV13,TGTGCCAGCAGCTTAGGGCAGGGGGGTGATATGAACACTGAAGCTTTCTTT,CASSLGQGGDMNTEAFF
once,TRBD2,TRBJ2-5,TRBV20-1,TGCAGTGCTAGAGAGTTAGGCTCCCGGGAGGAGACCAAGTACTTC,CSARELGSREETKYF
many,TRBD1,TRBJ2-7,TRBV20-1,TGCAGTGCTACTACCGACAGGGGAGGAATCCACGAGCAGTACTTC,CSATTDRGGIHEQYF
-,TRBD2,TRBJ2-5,TRBV2,TGTGCCAGCACCGGGACTAGTGGGAGGAAGACCAAGTACTTC,CASTGTSGRKTKYF
-,-,TRBJ2-5,TRBV9,TGTGCCAGCAGCGTAGCTCTCTACGAAAAGACCCAGTACTTC,CASSVALYEKTQYF
many,-,TRBJ2-5,TRBV4-1,TGCGCCAGCAGCCAACGAGGGTCACCAGAGACCCAGTACTTC,CASSQRGSPETQYF
many,TRBD2,TRBJ2-1,TRBV20-1,TGCAGTGCTAGACCAGGACTAGCTAGAAGTAATGAGCAGTTCTTC,CSARPGLARSNEQFF
many,TRBD1,TRBJ2-7,TRBV10-1,TGCGCCAACAGGGGAGACGAGCAGTACTTC,CANRGDEQYF
-,-,TRBJ1-6,TRBV7-2,TGTGCCAGCAGCCCGCAGGGGTCCCTACTAATTTATAATTCACCCCTCCACTTT,CASSPQGSLLIYNSPLHF
many,-,TRBJ1-2,TRBV2,TGTGCCAGCAGTGAGGAGGGCTACACCTTC,CASSEEGYTF
many,-,TRBJ2-1,TRBV20-1,TGCAGTGCTAGAGCGGCCAGCTCCTACAATGAGCAGTTCTTC,CSARAASSYNEQFF
-,TRBD2,TRBJ2-7,TRBV12-3/TRBV12-4,TGTGCCAGCAGCTCCGGACTAGCGGGATCGCCGTACTTC,CASSSGLAGSPYF
-,-,TRBJ1-2,TRBV9,TGTGCCAGCAGCGTGGAAAGGTTACTCTACGGCTACACCTTC,CASSVERLLYGYTF
few,-,TRBJ2-3,TRBV12-3/TRBV12-4,TGTGCCAGCAGTAACCCACTTGCAAGCACCACAGATACGCAGTATTTT,CASSNPLASTTDTQYF